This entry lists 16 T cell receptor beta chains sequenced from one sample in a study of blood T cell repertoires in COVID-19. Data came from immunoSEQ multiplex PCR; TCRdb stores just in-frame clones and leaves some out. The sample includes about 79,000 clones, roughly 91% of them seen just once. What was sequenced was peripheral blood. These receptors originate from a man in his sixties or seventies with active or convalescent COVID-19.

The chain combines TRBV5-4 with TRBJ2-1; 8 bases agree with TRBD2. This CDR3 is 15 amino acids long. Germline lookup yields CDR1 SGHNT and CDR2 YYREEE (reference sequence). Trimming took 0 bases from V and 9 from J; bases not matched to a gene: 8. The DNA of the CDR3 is TGTGCCAGCAGCTTGGTGTCGGGAGGGCCGGGTGAGCAGTTCTTC. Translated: CASSLVSGGPGEQFF.

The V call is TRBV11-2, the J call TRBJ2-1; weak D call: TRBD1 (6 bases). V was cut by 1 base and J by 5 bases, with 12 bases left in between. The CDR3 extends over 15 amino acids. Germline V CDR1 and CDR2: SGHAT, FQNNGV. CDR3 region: CASSLGGQFNNEQFF. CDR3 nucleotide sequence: TGTGCCAGCAGCTTAGGAGGACAGTTCAACAATGAGCAGTTCTTC. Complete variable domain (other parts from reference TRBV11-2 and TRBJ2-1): EAGVAQSPRYKIIEKRQSVAFWCNPISGHATLYWYQQILGQGPKLLIQFQNNGVVDDSQLPKDRFSAERLKGVDSTLKIQPAKLEDSAVYLCASSLGGQFNNEQFFGPGTRLTVL.

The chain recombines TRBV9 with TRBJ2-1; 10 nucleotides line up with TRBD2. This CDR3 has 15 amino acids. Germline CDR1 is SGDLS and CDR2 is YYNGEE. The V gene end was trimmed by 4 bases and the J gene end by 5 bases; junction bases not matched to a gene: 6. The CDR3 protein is CASSYGLADDNEQFF. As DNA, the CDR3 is TGTGCCAGCAGCTACGGACTAGCGGACGACAATGAGCAGTTCTTC.

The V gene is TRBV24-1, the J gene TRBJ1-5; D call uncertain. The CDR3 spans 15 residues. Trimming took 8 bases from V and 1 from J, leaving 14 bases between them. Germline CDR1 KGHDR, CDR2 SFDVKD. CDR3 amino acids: CATTRRESSNQPQHF. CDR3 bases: TGTGCCACCACTCGGAGGGAATCGAGCAATCAGCCCCAGCATTTT.

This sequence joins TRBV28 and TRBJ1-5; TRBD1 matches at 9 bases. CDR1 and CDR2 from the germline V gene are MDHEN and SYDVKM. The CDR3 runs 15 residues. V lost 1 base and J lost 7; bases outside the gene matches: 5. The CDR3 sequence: CASSLLGTGTQPQHF. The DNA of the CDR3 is TGTGCCAGCAGTTTATTAGGGACAGGGACCCAGCCCCAGCATTTT.

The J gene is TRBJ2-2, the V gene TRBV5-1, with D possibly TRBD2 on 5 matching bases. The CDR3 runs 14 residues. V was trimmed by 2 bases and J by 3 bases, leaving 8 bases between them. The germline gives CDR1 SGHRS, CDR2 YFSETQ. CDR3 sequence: CASSFTRDTGELFF. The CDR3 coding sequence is TGCGCCAGCAGCTTTACTAGAGACACCGGGGAGCTGTTTTTT. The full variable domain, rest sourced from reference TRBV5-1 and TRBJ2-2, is KAGVTQTPRYLIKTRGQQVTLSCSPISGHRSVSWYQQTPGQGLQFLFEYFSETQRNKGNFPGRFSGRQFSNSRSEMNVSTLELGDSALYLCASSFTRDTGELFFGEGSRLTVL.

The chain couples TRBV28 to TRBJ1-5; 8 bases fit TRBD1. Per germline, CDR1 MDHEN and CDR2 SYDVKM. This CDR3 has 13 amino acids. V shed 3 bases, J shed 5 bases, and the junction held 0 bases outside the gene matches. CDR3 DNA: TGTGCCAGCAGTTTGACAGGGGATCAGCCCCAGCATTTT. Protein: CASSLTGDQPQHF.

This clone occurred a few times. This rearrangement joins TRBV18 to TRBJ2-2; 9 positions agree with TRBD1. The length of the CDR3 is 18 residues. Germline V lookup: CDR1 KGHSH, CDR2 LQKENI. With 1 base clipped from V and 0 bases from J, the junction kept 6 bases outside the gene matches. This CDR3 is CASSPLQRTGANTGELFF. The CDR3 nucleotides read TGTGCCAGCTCACCACTCCAGAGGACAGGGGCGAACACCGGGGAGCTGTTTTTT.

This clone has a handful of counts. The CDR3 DNA is TGTGCCATCAGTGAGTCGATGCGGGAGATCCACAATGAGCAGTTCTTC. Its translation is CAISESMREIHNEQFF. The gene calls are TRBV10-3 and TRBJ2-1, with TRBD2 matching 7 bases. Trimming at V came to 0 bases and at J to 5 bases, leaving 7 bases not matched to a gene. The CDR3 is made up of 16 amino acids. CDR1 is ENHRY, CDR2 SYGVKD, per germline.

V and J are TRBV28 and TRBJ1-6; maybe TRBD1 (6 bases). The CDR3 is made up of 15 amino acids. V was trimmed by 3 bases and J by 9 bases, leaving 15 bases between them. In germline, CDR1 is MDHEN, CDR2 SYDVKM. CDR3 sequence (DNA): TGTGCCAGCAGTTTGGGGACATTCTGGAGTTCACCCCTCCACTTT. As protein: CASSLGTFWSSPLHF.

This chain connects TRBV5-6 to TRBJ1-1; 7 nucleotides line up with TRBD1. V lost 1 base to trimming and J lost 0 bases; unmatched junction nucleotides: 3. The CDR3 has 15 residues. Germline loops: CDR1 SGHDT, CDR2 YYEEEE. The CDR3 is CASSLPTGLNTEAFF. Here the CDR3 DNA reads TGTGCCAGCAGCTTGCCGACAGGGTTGAACACTGAAGCTTTCTTT.

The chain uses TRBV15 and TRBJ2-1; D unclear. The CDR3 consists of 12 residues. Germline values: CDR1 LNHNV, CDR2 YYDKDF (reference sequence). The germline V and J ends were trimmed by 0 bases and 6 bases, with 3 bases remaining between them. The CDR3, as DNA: TGTGCCACCAGCAGAGACTCCAATGAGCAGTTCTTC. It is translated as CATSRDSNEQFF.

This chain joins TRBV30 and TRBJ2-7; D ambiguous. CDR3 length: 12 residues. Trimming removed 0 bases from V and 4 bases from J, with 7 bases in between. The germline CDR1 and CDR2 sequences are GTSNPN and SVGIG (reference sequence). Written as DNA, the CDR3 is TGTGCCTGGAGTGTCTCGGGTTACGAGCAGTACTTC. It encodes CAWSVSGYEQYF. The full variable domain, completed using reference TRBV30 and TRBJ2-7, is SQTIHQWPATLVQPVGSPLSLECTVEGTSNPNLYWYRQAAGRGLQLLFYSVGIGQISSEVPQNLSASRPQDRQFILSSKKLLLSDSGFYLCAWSVSGYEQYFGPGTRLTVT.

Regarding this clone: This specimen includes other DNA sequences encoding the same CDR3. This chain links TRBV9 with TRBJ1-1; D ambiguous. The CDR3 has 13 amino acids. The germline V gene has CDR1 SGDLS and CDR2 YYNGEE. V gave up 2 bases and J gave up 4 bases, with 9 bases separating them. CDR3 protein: CASSVRGGTEAFF. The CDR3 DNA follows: TGTGCCAGCAGCGTTCGGGGTGGCACTGAAGCTTTCTTT. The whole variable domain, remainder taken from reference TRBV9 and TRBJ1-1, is DSGVTQTPKHLITATGQRVTLRCSPRSGDLSVYWYQQSLDQGLQFLIQYYNGEERAKGNILERFSAQQFPDLHSELNLSSLELGDSALYFCASSVRGGTEAFFGQGTRLTVV.

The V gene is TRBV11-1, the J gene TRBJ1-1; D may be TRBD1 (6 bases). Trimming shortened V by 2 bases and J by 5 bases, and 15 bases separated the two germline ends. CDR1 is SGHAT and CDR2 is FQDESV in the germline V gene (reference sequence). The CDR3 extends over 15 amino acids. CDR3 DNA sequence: TGTGCCAGCAGCTTATGGGGGAGAGGGACAACTGAAGCTTTCTTT. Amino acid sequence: CASSLWGRGTTEAFF.

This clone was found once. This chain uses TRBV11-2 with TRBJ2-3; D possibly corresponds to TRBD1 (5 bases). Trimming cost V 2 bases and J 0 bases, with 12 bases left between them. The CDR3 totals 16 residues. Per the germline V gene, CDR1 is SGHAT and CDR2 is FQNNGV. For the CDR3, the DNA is TGTGCCAGCAGCTTAAGGTGGGCAGGGAGCACAGATACGCAGTATTTT. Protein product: CASSLRWAGSTDTQYF.